This T cell receptor (beta chain) was sequenced for a study of metastatic and nonmetastatic thyroid tumors (dated by TCRdb to the early 2020s). With regard to the full study: The researchers compared repertoires between peripheral blood samples and tumor or nodule tissue samples from patients with malignant or benign thyroid disease. Findings and caveats that apply to the study as a whole: In both blood and tumor samples, TCR beta diversity was reported to be significantly higher in malignant tumors than in benign nodules.

The library was made by PCR. The sequencer listed for this sample is Illumina HiSeq 4000. High-throughput sequencing was used to profile the TCR beta-chain CDR3 region of every patient. Per the source publication's procedure: A classifier to discriminate distant-metastatic papillary thyroid cancer patients was built from CDR3 differences across clinicopathological groups. To measure repertoire diversity the researchers used the Shannon index, while the Morisita-Horn index served to gauge how similar the tumor and blood repertoires were. The public reads were run again by TCRdb, first through fastp at Q25 and then through MiXCR, and only productive beta chains were kept. These V and J calls are TCRdb output, not the study's own analysis. In all, the sample holds about 4,400 clones, and roughly a third of those were seen once. Around 41% of the sample goes to the ten largest clones. A word on this clone: This clone's antigen is unknown. Base qualities are missing; no much larger clone stands one base away.

In the germline V gene, CDR1 corresponds to MNHEY and CDR2 to SVGAGI. Trimming at the junction amounts to 0 bases on V and 5 bases on J, and the germline ends lie 16 bases apart. There are 16 amino acids in the CDR3, from cysteine to phenylalanine inclusive. The only DNA kept is the CDR3, 48 bases in frame from the first base. Before undergoing thyroid surgery, none of the patients had been given any kind of treatment. Patient clinical samples collected from about 2011 to 2018 were retrospectively analysed using T-cell receptor beta sequencing. Sequenced material: adjacent normal tissue. The source of this sequence is a male donor with papillary thyroid cancer or a benign thyroid nodule (not recorded which). Some clones in this sample may be carry-over from other donors' samples. The chain uses TRBV6-5 and TRBJ2-5; the best D guess is TRBD2, with 6 bases matching. The sequenced DNA is TGTGCCAGCAGTTACTCGGGGGGATCGGTAGGGGAGACCCAGTACTTC. It translates as CASSYSGGSVGETQYF.